Here is one T cell receptor beta chain with its context. The antigen remains undetermined. CDR3 length: 13 amino acids. Germline trimming cut 10 bases from V and 7 bases from J; bases unmatched to any gene: 6. The V gene's germline CDR1 is SGHTA and CDR2 FQGNSA. The assay was immunoSEQ multiplex PCR, and TCRdb's table has in-frame clones only and misses some. The repertoire holds around 12,000 clones, with 79% as singletons. The sample originates from a study of somatic mutations in cytotoxic T cells in rheumatoid arthritis. Study-wide context: In some cases, T-cell populations stained with V beta antibodies were flow-sorted at nearly 100% purity, and these included V beta1+ cells sequenced for TCRB.

Study-level results: Over 20% of CD8+ cells belonged to the largest CD8+ clone in about an eighth of the 65 patients.

This sequence joins TRBV7-2 and TRBJ1-6; 8 positions match TRBD1. The sample comprised CD8+ T cells sorted from blood. The receptor was isolated from an adult with rheumatoid arthritis. CDR3 sequence (DNA): TGTGCCATCGTCAGGGGGCGGAATTCACCCCTCCACTTT. Its protein is CAIVRGRNSPLHF.